The 4 T cell receptor beta chains below were found in one sample sequenced in a study of T cells expressing NK-cell markers. From its re-call of the 5' RACE reads, TCRdb lists each CDR3 protein once, without DNA. Its table records over 350,000 distinct CDR3 sequences. Sequences were obtained from blood T cells: a sorted CD56 or NKG2C T cell subset, CD4+ or CD8+ T cells, or bulk PBMC T cells (not recorded which). The receptors were gathered from a woman between 45 and 65 years old in good health.

The V and J genes are TRBV7-9 and TRBJ2-1; TCRdb's D call of TRBD2 is untestable without DNA. CDR3 length: 14 residues. The germline gives CDR1 SEHNR, CDR2 FQNEAQ (reference sequence). This CDR3 reads CASRRAGEVNEQFF.

The V call is TRBV19, the J call TRBJ2-5; TCRdb proposes TRBD1, but this gene call is untestable without DNA. This CDR3 comprises 12 residues. Germline lookup yields CDR1 LNHDA and CDR2 SQIVND (reference sequence). The CDR3 loop reads CASNDQGATQYF.

The chain recombines TRBV12-3 or TRBV12-4 with TRBJ2-1; TCRdb returns TRBD2, unconfirmable since there is no DNA. CDR3 length equals 13 residues. CDR3 amino acids: CASSLGTLREQFF.

The chain carries TRBV5-1 and TRBJ1-5; the TCRdb D gene call, TRBD1, has no DNA to confirm it. This CDR3 has 16 residues. The germline gives CDR1 SGHRS, CDR2 YFSETQ. This CDR3 is CASSPIGGRSNQPQHF.